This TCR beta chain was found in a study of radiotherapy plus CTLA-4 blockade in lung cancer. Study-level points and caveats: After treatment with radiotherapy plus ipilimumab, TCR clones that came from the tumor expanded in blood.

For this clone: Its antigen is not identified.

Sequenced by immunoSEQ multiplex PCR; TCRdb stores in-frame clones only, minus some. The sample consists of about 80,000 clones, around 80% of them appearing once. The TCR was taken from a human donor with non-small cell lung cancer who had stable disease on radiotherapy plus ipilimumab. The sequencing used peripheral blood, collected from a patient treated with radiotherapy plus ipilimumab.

In DNA form, the CDR3 reads TGCGCCAGCAGTCGGACCGGGAACATCTGGGAGACCCAGTACTTC. This encodes CASSRTGNIWETQYF. This chain links TRBV5-1 with TRBJ2-5, with D perhaps matching TRBD2 (5 bases). Deletions cut 5 bases from V and 5 bases from J, with 19 bases between. This CDR3 spans 15 amino acids. CDR1 and CDR2 from the germline V gene are SGHRS and YFSETQ.